These 7 T cell receptor beta chains were sequenced from one sample in a study of shared clonotypes between healthy human individuals. The table came from immunoSEQ multiplex PCR; TCRdb's copy has only in-frame clones and leaves some out. The data show some 2,000,000 clones, 85% to 95% seen once. The specimen was naive CD4+ T cells sorted from blood. Sample subset: CD45RA+ positively selected. These TCRs come from a man younger than 30 in good health.

The chain combines TRBV5-1 with TRBJ2-5, with 13 bases matching TRBD2. V was clipped by 5 bases and J by 1 base; unmatched bases: 11. Germline CDR1 is SGHRS and CDR2 is YFSETQ. The CDR3 runs 18 residues. The CDR3 DNA reads TGCGCCAGCAGTGCGGGACTAGCGGGGAGGCCCTTCCAAGAGACCCAGTACTTC. This translates into CASSAGLAGRPFQETQYF.

Concerning this clone: A much larger clone lies one base from this, so it may be a read error. Other nucleotide sequences from this sample produce the same CDR3. The rearrangement joins TRBV13 to TRBJ2-7; no reliable D call. CDR3 length: 11 residues. The germline gives CDR1 PRHDT, CDR2 FYEKMQ (reference sequence). V was clipped by 2 bases and J by 3 bases, with 2 bases between them. The CDR3 loop reads CASSLYYEQYF. CDR3 nucleotides: TGTGCCAGCAGCTTATACTACGAGCAGTACTTC.

The rearrangement uses TRBV6-6 and TRBJ2-2; 7 nucleotides align to TRBD2. CDR1 and CDR2 from the germline V gene are MNHNY and SVGAGI (reference sequence). V shed 11 bases and J 8 bases; nucleotides not matched to a gene: 11. The CDR3 is made up of 13 amino acids. The CDR3 nucleotides read TGTGCCGGCGACACGGGGGGTGCAGGGGAGCTGTTTTTT. Translated, it gives CAGDTGGAGELFF.

The chain employs TRBV5-8 and TRBJ2-7; no firm D call. Germline V gene sequence: CDR1 SGHTS, CDR2 YDEGEE. The V and J ends lost 4 bases and 5 bases respectively, with 7 bases between them. This CDR3 is 11 amino acids long. The CDR3 sequence is CASSRVNEQYF. The CDR3, as DNA: TGTGCCAGCAGCCGTGTTAACGAGCAGTACTTC.

This sequence joins TRBV7-9 and TRBJ2-3; D ambiguous. CDR1 is SEHNR, CDR2 FQNEAQ, per germline (reference sequence). The CDR3 runs to 15 residues. V was shortened by 0 bases and J by 6 bases, with 13 bases between the two germline ends. CDR3 in amino acids: CASSLAVLGRDTQYF. DNA of the CDR3: TGTGCCAGCAGCTTAGCTGTCCTCGGTCGGGATACGCAGTATTTT. The entire variable domain, with the rest obtained from reference TRBV7-9 and TRBJ2-3, is as follows: DTGVSQNPRHKITKRGQNVTFRCDPISEHNRLYWYRQTLGQGPEFLTYFQNEAQLEKSRLLSDRFSAERPKGSFSTLEIQRTEQGDSAMYLCASSLAVLGRDTQYFGPGTRLTVL.

The chain links TRBV7-6 to TRBJ2-3; TRBD2 aligns across 8 bases. Per the germline V gene, CDR1 is SGHVS and CDR2 is FNYEAQ. J gave up 2 bases and V 1 base, and 5 bases lay outside the gene matches. CDR3 length equals 16 residues. CDR3 amino acids: CASSLVAGSITDTQYF. CDR3 nucleotides: TGTGCCAGCAGCTTAGTAGCGGGAAGCATCACAGATACGCAGTATTTT.

With regard to this clone: Since a much larger clone is just one base distant, this may be a read error. This same CDR3 is encoded by further DNA sequences in the sample. V and J are TRBV2 and TRBJ2-7; no firm D call. V lost 5 bases, J lost 2 bases, and 4 bases lay in between. The CDR3 is 11 residues long. The V gene's germline CDR1 is SNHLY and CDR2 FYNNEI. The CDR3 DNA is TGTGCCAGCAGTTCCCCCTACGAGCAGTACTTC. As protein: CASSSPYEQYF.